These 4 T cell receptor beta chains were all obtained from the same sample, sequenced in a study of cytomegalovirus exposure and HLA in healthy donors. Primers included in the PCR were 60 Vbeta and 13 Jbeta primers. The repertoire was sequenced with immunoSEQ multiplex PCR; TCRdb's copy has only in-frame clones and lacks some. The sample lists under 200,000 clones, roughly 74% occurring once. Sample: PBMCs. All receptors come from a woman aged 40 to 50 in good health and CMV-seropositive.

This CDR3 is CASSPTLGKTEAFF. The CDR3 DNA sequence: TGTGCCAGCAGTCCAACCCTCGGGAAGACTGAAGCTTTCTTT. This chain joins TRBV2 and TRBJ1-1; D not certain. Trimming stripped 5 bases from V and 5 bases from J, with 15 bases between. The germline gives CDR1 SNHLY, CDR2 FYNNEI. This CDR3 contains 14 residues.

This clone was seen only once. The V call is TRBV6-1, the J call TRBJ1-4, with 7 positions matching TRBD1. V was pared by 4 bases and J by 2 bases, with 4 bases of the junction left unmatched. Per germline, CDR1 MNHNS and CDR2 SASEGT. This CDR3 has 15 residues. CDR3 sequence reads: CASSGQGLTNEKLFF. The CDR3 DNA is TGTGCCAGCAGTGGACAGGGCTTGACTAATGAAAAACTGTTTTTT.

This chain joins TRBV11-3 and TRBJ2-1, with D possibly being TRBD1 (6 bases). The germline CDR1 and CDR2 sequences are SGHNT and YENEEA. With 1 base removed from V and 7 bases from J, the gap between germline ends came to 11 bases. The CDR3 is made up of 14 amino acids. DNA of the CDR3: TGTGCCAGCAGCTTAGGGAGGCAGGGGAATGAGCAGTTCTTC. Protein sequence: CASSLGRQGNEQFF.

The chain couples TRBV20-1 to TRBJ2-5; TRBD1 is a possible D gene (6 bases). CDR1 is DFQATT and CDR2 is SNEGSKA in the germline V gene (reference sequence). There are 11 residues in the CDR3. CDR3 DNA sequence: TGCAGGGCGGGTCAGGGGGAGACCCAGTACTTC. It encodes CRAGQGETQYF.